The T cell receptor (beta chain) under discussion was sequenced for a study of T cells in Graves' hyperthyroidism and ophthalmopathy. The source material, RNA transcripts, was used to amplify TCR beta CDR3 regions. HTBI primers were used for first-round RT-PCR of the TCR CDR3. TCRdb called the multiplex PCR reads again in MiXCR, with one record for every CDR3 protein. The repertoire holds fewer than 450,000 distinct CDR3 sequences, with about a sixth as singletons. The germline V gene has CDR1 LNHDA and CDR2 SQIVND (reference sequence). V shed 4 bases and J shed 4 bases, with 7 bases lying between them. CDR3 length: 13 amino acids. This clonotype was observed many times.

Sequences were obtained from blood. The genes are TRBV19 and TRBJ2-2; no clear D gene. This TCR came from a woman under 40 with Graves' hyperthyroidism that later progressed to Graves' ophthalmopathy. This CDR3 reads CASSTVATGELFF. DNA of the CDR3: TGTGCCAGTAGTACCGTAGCCACCGGGGAGCTGTTTTTT.